A selection of T cell receptor beta chains follows, all from one sample in a study of blood T cells in healthy people across ages. In TCRdb, the 5' RACE reads were re-called with MiXCR into one record per CDR3 protein. Counted here are approximately 1,700,000 distinct CDR3 sequences, about 39% occurring once; the ten biggest clones make up 20% to 25%. Source material: blood. These receptors were taken from a human donor in good health. Each CDR3 is given with its conserved first and last residue. A D gene is named only where the DNA matches it firmly. Rows may omit the clone size; those that give it use once, few, many or a size class.

TRBJ1-2 | TRBV6-5 | NA | NA | CASRRTSNYGYTF | TGTGCCAGCAGGCGGACAAGTAACTATGGCTACACCTTC
TRBJ1-2 | TRBV7-3 | few | TRBD1 | CASSQDRPGQGKGYTF | TGTGCCAGCAGCCAAGATCGTCCCGGACAGGGTAAAGGCTACACCTTC
TRBJ1-2 | TRBV18 | NA | NA | CASSPSGGHDGYTF | TGTGCCAGCTCACCAAGTGGAGGGCACGATGGCTACACCTTC
TRBJ1-6 | TRBV9 | few | NA | CASSVTGDSPLHF | TGTGCCAGCAGCGTAACCGGGGATTCACCCCTCCACTTT
TRBJ1-1 | TRBV4-2 | NA | NA | CASSQVTYTEAFF | TGTGCCAGCAGCCAAGTTACCTACACTGAAGCTTTCTTT
TRBJ2-7 | TRBV20-1 | many | NA | CSARDLPDRMSYEQYF | TGCAGTGCTAGAGATCTCCCGGACAGAATGTCCTACGAGCAGTACTTC
TRBJ2-3 | TRBV27 | NA | NA | CASRYGTYTDTQYF | TGTGCCAGCAGATATGGGACTTACACAGATACGCAGTATTTT
TRBJ1-5 | TRBV5-1 | few | NA | CASSLEGRDQPQHF | TGCGCCAGCAGCTTGGAGGGCCGCGATCAGCCCCAGCATTTT
TRBJ1-4 | TRBV18 | NA | NA | CASSPLGISEKLFF | TGTGCCAGCTCACCACTGGGGATCAGCGAAAAACTGTTTTTT
TRBJ1-5 | TRBV12-3/TRBV12-4 | NA | NA | CASNLGRTQHF | TGTGCCAGCAATTTGGGTAGGACCCAGCATTTT
TRBJ2-2 | TRBV21-1 | few | NA | CASSAWGGQDGNTGELFF | TGTGCCAGCAGCGCATGGGGGGGACAGGATGGGAACACCGGGGAGCTGTTTTTT
TRBJ2-7 | TRBV27 | few | NA | CASSSFRDVVVTQYF | TGTGCCAGCAGTTCCTTCAGGGATGTGGTGGTTACCCAGTACTTC
TRBJ2-7 | TRBV15 | NA | TRBD2 | CATSARAGDSYEQYF | TGTGCCACCAGCGCCCGGGCGGGGGACTCCTACGAGCAGTACTTC
TRBJ2-2 | TRBV3-1 | NA | NA | CASSPRGTAGELFF | TGTGCCAGCAGCCCTAGGGGAACGGCCGGGGAGCTGTTTTTT
TRBJ2-7 | TRBV2 | NA | NA | CASSEAQYSDYEQYF | TGTGCCAGCAGTGAAGCCCAATACAGCGATTACGAGCAGTACTTC
TRBJ2-3 | TRBV7-9 | NA | TRBD2 | CASSPPGGLAGPYTDTQYF | TGTGCCAGCAGCCCACCCGGGGGACTAGCGGGGCCCTACACAGATACGCAGTATTTT
TRBJ1-1 | TRBV5-1 | NA | NA | CASSPMDNTEAFF | TGTGCCAGCAGCCCAATGGACAACACTGAAGCTTTCTTT
TRBJ2-5 | TRBV11-2 | few | NA | CASSMTFQETQYF | TGTGCCAGCAGCATGACATTCCAAGAGACCCAGTACTTC
TRBJ2-3 | TRBV6-1 | NA | NA | CASSVLVESTDTQYF | TGTGCCAGCAGTGTCTTGGTGGAGAGCACAGATACGCAGTATTTT
TRBJ2-7 | TRBV15 | few | NA | CATSRDLGRDGEQYF | TGTGCCACCAGCAGAGATCTAGGCAGGGATGGCGAGCAGTACTTC
TRBJ2-5 | TRBV11-3 | NA | NA | CASSLRQHGLYF | TGTGCCAGCAGCTTAAGGCAGCATGGGCTGTACTTC
TRBJ2-4 | TRBV2 | NA | NA | CASSYDTRAGEQYF | TGTGCCAGCAGTTATGACACTCGGGCAGGAGAGCAGTACTTC
TRBJ2-7 | TRBV10-3 | NA | TRBD1 | CAISRRGQDRGEQYF | TGTGCCATCAGCCGAAGGGGACAGGATAGGGGCGAGCAGTACTTC
TRBJ2-2 | TRBV4-2 | NA | TRBD1 | CASSQDDRGDLNTGELFF | TGTGCCAGCAGCCAAGATGACAGGGGCGACTTGAACACCGGGGAGCTGTTTTTT
TRBJ2-1 | TRBV7-9 | few | NA | CASRAMGTLEVNEQFF | TGTGCCAGCAGGGCCATGGGGACCCTGGAGGTCAATGAGCAGTTCTTC
TRBJ1-3 | TRBV7-2 | few | NA | CASSPTQGSGNTIYF | TGTGCCAGCAGCCCAACACAGGGCTCTGGAAACACCATATATTTT
TRBJ2-1 | TRBV7-2 | few | TRBD1 | CASSSQVPGQGYNEQFF | TGTGCCAGCAGCTCTCAAGTACCGGGACAGGGTTACAATGAGCAGTTCTTC
TRBJ2-3 | TRBV12-3/TRBV12-4 | once | NA | CASSLGGADMQYF | TGTGCCAGCAGTTTAGGGGGAGCAGATATGCAGTATTTT
TRBJ1-6 | TRBV6-5 | NA | NA | CASGSGNYNSPLHF | TGTGCCAGCGGTTCGGGGAATTATAATTCACCCCTCCACTTT
TRBJ1-2 | TRBV4-1 | few | NA | CASRRDLVRTINYGYTF | TGCGCCAGCAGGCGGGATCTCGTTCGGACCATTAACTATGGCTACACCTTC
TRBJ2-1 | TRBV10-3 | NA | TRBD2 | CAISPTSGGAVSEQFF | TGTGCCATCAGTCCAACTAGCGGGGGGGCCGTTAGTGAGCAGTTCTTC
TRBJ2-1 | TRBV4-3 | few | TRBD1 | CASSQGAFQGQGRNDEQFF | TGCGCCAGCAGCCAAGGGGCGTTTCAGGGACAGGGAAGAAACGATGAGCAGTTCTTC
TRBJ1-5 | TRBV10-3 | NA | NA | CAISERAGVNQPQHF | TGTGCCATCAGTGAGAGGGCAGGGGTAAATCAGCCCCAGCATTTT
TRBJ2-3 | TRBV6-6 | many | TRBD1 | CASSYPTGESDTQYF | TGTGCCAGCAGTTACCCGACAGGGGAGTCAGATACGCAGTATTTT
TRBJ2-7 | TRBV18 | NA | TRBD1 | CASSPYETGGHEQYF | TGTGCCAGCTCACCATATGAGACAGGGGGTCACGAGCAGTACTTC
TRBJ2-1 | TRBV20-1 | few | NA | CSAILRAGVPYNEQFF | TGCAGTGCTATCCTGAGGGCAGGGGTACCCTACAATGAGCAGTTCTTC
TRBJ2-1 | TRBV4-3 | few | TRBD1 | CASSPSGQGDNEQFF | TGCGCCAGCAGCCCTTCGGGACAGGGGGACAATGAGCAGTTCTTC
TRBJ2-5 | TRBV2 | NA | NA | CASNGGYQETQYF | TGTGCCAGCAACGGAGGGTACCAAGAGACCCAGTACTTC
TRBJ2-3 | TRBV12-3/TRBV12-4 | NA | TRBD1 | CASSPGTGWGDTQYF | TGTGCCAGCAGTCCCGGGACAGGGTGGGGTGATACGCAGTATTTT
TRBJ2-3 | TRBV7-9 | NA | NA | CASSPRWTIQDTDTQYF | TGTGCCAGCAGCCCTAGATGGACTATACAGGACACAGATACGCAGTATTTT
TRBJ2-3 | TRBV7-2 | NA | TRBD2 | CASSLVGSEIAGLDTQYF | TGTGCCAGCAGCTTAGTAGGGTCTGAGATAGCGGGTTTGGATACGCAGTATTTT
TRBJ2-1 | TRBV6-2/TRBV6-3 | NA | TRBD2 | CASSRILAGGHHEQFF | TGTGCCAGCAGTAGAATACTAGCGGGGGGGCACCATGAGCAGTTCTTC
TRBJ1-1 | TRBV20-1 | NA | NA | CSARDISQGMNTEAFF | TGCAGTGCTAGAGATATTAGTCAGGGGATGAACACTGAAGCTTTCTTT
TRBJ1-4 | TRBV29-1 | few | NA | CSGLQNEKLFF | TGCAGTGGCCTCCAGAATGAAAAACTGTTTTTT
TRBJ1-1 | TRBV5-1 | NA | TRBD1 | CASRPTGQRVTEAFF | TGCGCCAGCAGACCGACAGGGCAAAGAGTCACTGAAGCTTTCTTT
TRBJ1-1 | TRBV6-6 | NA | NA | CASSPWEVDTEAFF | TGTGCCAGCAGCCCCTGGGAGGTAGACACTGAAGCTTTCTTT
TRBJ2-1 | TRBV28 | NA | TRBD2 | CAISEPAGGSYNEQFF | TGTGCCATCAGTGAACCAGCGGGGGGCTCCTACAATGAGCAGTTCTTC
TRBJ2-5 | TRBV5-1 | once | NA | CATCPNGGQETQYF | TGCGCCACCTGCCCGAACGGAGGTCAAGAGACCCAGTACTTC
TRBJ2-3 | TRBV11-2 | few | TRBD1 | CASSLDRVQGAGDTQYF | TGTGCCAGCAGCTTAGATCGGGTCCAGGGGGCCGGAGATACGCAGTATTTT
TRBJ1-1 | TRBV27 | NA | TRBD1 | CASSSSRQGAEAFF | TGTGCCAGCAGTTCCAGCAGACAGGGGGCTGAAGCTTTCTTT
TRBJ1-2 | TRBV20-1 | few | NA | CSARGTAGDGYTF | TGCAGTGCTAGAGGGACAGCGGGAGATGGCTACACCTTC
TRBJ1-4 | TRBV29-1 | NA | NA | CSVEDLGTVGEKLFF | TGCAGCGTTGAAGATCTAGGTACAGTGGGTGAAAAACTGTTTTTT
TRBJ2-7 | TRBV27 | NA | TRBD1 | CASSTGGPQQYF | TGTGCCAGCAGCACAGGGGGCCCCCAGCAGTACTTC
TRBJ2-7 | TRBV25-1 | NA | NA | CASSEYSGVIYEQYF | TGTGCCAGCAGTGAATATTCCGGCGTAATCTACGAGCAGTACTTC
TRBJ2-7 | TRBV5-6 | NA | NA | CASSSGTLIYYEQYF | TGTGCCAGCAGCTCCGGGACTCTAATCTACTACGAGCAGTACTTC
TRBJ2-6 | TRBV10-3 | few | NA | CAINAAGSAPGANVLTF | TGTGCCATCAACGCGGCTGGATCTGCTCCTGGGGCCAACGTCCTGACTTTC
TRBJ2-1 | TRBV29-1 | NA | NA | CSVEALIGEQFF | TGCAGCGTCGAGGCCCTTATCGGTGAGCAGTTCTTC